This is a list of T cell receptor beta chains from one sample in a study of shared clonotypes between healthy human individuals. Assay: immunoSEQ multiplex PCR; the TCRdb copy retains only in-frame clones and omits some. The repertoire holds approximately 1.5 million clones, with 95% to 99% as singletons. The sample comprised naive CD4+ T cells sorted from blood. The receptor set was obtained from a man under 40 in good health. The CDR3 runs from the conserved cysteine through the conserved F or W. Fields, in order: V gene, D gene, clone size, J gene, CDR3 DNA, CDR3 protein. A D gene is named only where the DNA matches it firmly. A row's size may be missing; if present it is once, few, many or a size class.

TRBV15,NA,NA,TRBJ2-7,TGTGCCACCAGCAGCCTACCACAGGGGCCGGGACTTAGGACCTACGAGCAGTACTTC,CATSSLPQGPGLRTYEQYF
TRBV5-1,NA,NA,TRBJ2-3,TGCGCCAGCAGAATTAACCGAGATACGCAGTATTTT,CASRINRDTQYF
TRBV10-3,TRBD1,once,TRBJ2-5,TGTGCCATCAGTGCCGGGACAGGGGGCGCGGGGCTTCCGGGAGAGACCCAGTACTTC,CAISAGTGGAGLPGETQYF
TRBV28,NA,NA,TRBJ2-7,TGTGCCAGCAGTTTCTCTTTCTACGAGCAGTACTTC,CASSFSFYEQYF
TRBV5-6,TRBD2,NA,TRBJ2-1,TGTGCCAGCAGATCCGAAGGGGGCGGGAGGGCCCTCGGTGAGCAGTTCTTC,CASRSEGGGRALGEQFF
TRBV4-3,TRBD2,NA,TRBJ2-3,TGCGCCAGCAGCCAAGATTTCCTAGCGGGAGTCAGGCAGTATTTT,CASSQDFLAGVRQYF
TRBV15,NA,NA,TRBJ2-2,TGTGCCACCAGCAGAGGGGGTGCCGGCCGGGGGTACACCGGGGAGCTGTTTTTT,CATSRGGAGRGYTGELFF
TRBV5-5,NA,once,TRBJ1-1,TGTGCCAGCAGCTTGGTTGCGAGCACTGAAGCTTTCTTT,CASSLVASTEAFF
TRBV10-3,TRBD2,NA,TRBJ2-7,TGTGCCATCAGGAACCCAGAGAGGGGACTAACCTACGAGCAGTACTTC,CAIRNPERGLTYEQYF
TRBV6-1,TRBD1,NA,TRBJ2-1,TGTGCCAGCAGTGAAACCGGGAGTGCAGGGGGCAGGTGGCGATTTGCCTACAATGAGCAGTTCTTC,CASSETGSAGGRWRFAYNEQFF
TRBV11-2,NA,NA,TRBJ2-7,TGTGCCAGCAGCATAGGGTGGGGCGGGCGCAGCTCCTACGAGCAGTACTTC,CASSIGWGGRSSYEQYF
TRBV6-4,NA,NA,TRBJ1-1,TGTGCCAGCAGTGTGGACAGTTGGACTGAAGCTTTCTTT,CASSVDSWTEAFF
TRBV7-2,NA,NA,TRBJ2-2,TGTGCCAGCAGCTTAGTGGGGGGCTCCTTGACCGGGGAGCTGTTTTTT,CASSLVGGSLTGELFF
TRBV7-4,TRBD2,NA,TRBJ2-7,TGTGCCAGCCTAGCGGGAGGGTTCTCCTACGAGCAGTACTTC,CASLAGGFSYEQYF
TRBV4-3,TRBD1,NA,TRBJ2-5,TGCGCCAGCAGCCAAGGGACAGGGACGGGGATCAACCGGTATCAAGAGACCCAGTACTTC,CASSQGTGTGINRYQETQYF
TRBV7-3,TRBD1,NA,TRBJ2-2,TGTGCCAGCAGCCCCACAGGGGGCTTTGTGGGGGAGCTGTTTTTT,CASSPTGGFVGELFF
TRBV7-3,TRBD1,NA,TRBJ2-7,TGTGCCAGCAGCTTTTGGACAGGGGTAGAGGTACGGGGCGAGCAGTACTTC,CASSFWTGVEVRGEQYF
TRBV7-7,TRBD2,NA,TRBJ2-3,TGTGCTAGCAGCTTATCCGGACTAGTGGTAGATACGCAGTATTTT,CASSLSGLVVDTQYF
TRBV5-4,NA,NA,TRBJ2-1,TGTGCCAGCAGCTTTTCTGATGAGCAGTTCTTC,CASSFSDEQFF
TRBV9,NA,once,TRBJ2-7,TGTGCCAGCAGCGTAGAACTACTCTCCTACGAGCAGTACTTC,CASSVELLSYEQYF
TRBV11-2,TRBD1,NA,TRBJ2-7,TGTGCCAGCAGCCCCACAGGGGTGGCTCCCTACGAGCAGTACTTC,CASSPTGVAPYEQYF
TRBV28,NA,NA,TRBJ2-7,TGTGCCAGCAGCCGATACTTGGGGGACTACGAGCAGTACTTC,CASSRYLGDYEQYF
TRBV27,NA,NA,TRBJ1-5,TGTGCCAGCAGTCATCGCCCTGGGAGCAATCAGCCCCAGCATTTT,CASSHRPGSNQPQHF
TRBV11-2,NA,NA,TRBJ1-1,TGTGCCAGCAGCTTGTTAAGAGGCGGCACTGAAGCTTTCTTT,CASSLLRGGTEAFF
TRBV5-1,NA,NA,TRBJ2-7,TGCGCCAGCAGCTTGGGCGACTATTCCTACGAGCAGTACTTC,CASSLGDYSYEQYF
TRBV6-4,NA,NA,TRBJ2-7,TGTGCCAGCAGTGACCCCCTGGGACACCGAGCCTACGAGCAGTACTTC,CASSDPLGHRAYEQYF
TRBV5-1,NA,NA,TRBJ1-5,TGCGCCAGCCGGATAAATAGCAATCAGCCCCAGCATTTT,CASRINSNQPQHF
TRBV28,NA,NA,TRBJ1-3,TGTGCCAGTATCCAGAATGGGGCTCTAACCATATATTTT,CASIQNGALTIYF
TRBV5-1,TRBD1,NA,TRBJ1-3,TGCGCCAGCAGCTTGTACCCCGACAGGGGATCTGGAAACACCATATATTTT,CASSLYPDRGSGNTIYF
TRBV5-1,NA,NA,TRBJ2-5,TGCGCCAGCAATGACCGGCCCCAAGAGACCCAGTACTTC,CASNDRPQETQYF
TRBV7-2,NA,NA,TRBJ2-1,TGTGCCAGCAGCTTTCCGGTTTACAATGAGCAGTTCTTC,CASSFPVYNEQFF
TRBV10-3,TRBD1,NA,TRBJ2-2,TGTGCCATCAGTGAGGAGGGGGCTAACACCGGGGAGCTGTTTTTT,CAISEEGANTGELFF
TRBV10-3,TRBD1,NA,TRBJ2-1,TGTGCCATCAGTGAGAGGAGACAGGGAGACAATGAGCAGTTCTTC,CAISERRQGDNEQFF